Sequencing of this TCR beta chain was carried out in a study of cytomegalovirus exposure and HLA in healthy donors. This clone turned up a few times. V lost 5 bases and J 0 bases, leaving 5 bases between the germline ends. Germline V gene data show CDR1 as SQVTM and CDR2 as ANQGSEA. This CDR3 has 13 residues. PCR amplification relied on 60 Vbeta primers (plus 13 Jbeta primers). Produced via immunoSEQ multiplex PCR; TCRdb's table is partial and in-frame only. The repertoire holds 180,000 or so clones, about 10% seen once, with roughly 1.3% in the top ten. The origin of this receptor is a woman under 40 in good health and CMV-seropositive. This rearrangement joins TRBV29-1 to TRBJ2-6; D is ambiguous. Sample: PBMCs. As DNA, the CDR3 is TGCAGCGTTTATCTCTCTGGGGCCAACGTCCTGACTTTC. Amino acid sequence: CSVYLSGANVLTF.